Listed below are T cell receptor beta chains from one sample, sequenced in a study of T-cell memory formation after mild COVID-19. Each CDR3 protein is one row after TCRdb ran MiXCR on the 5' RACE reads. Of about 400,000 distinct CDR3 sequences in the sample, approximately 15% were seen once. Sample: PBMCs or a T cell subset sorted from them (not recorded which). These TCRs come from a man younger than 30 who had mild COVID-19 (a few samples of this study predate the infection). Cell type and time point are not known. The CDR3 runs from the conserved cysteine through the conserved F or W. D genes are given only for firm matches. Expanded clones get a size class; other rows say once, few or many, or leave the size out.

CDR3,DNA,V,J,D,size
CASSPFQAHTQYF,TGCGCCAGCAGCCCCTTCCAGGCCCATACGCAGTATTTT,TRBV5-1,TRBJ2-3,-,few
CASSQDRGGTQYF,TGTGCCAGCAGCCAAGATCGGGGGGGGACCCAGTACTTC,TRBV3-1,TRBJ2-5,TRBD2,-
CASRPEYSNQPQHF,TGTGCCAGCAGGCCGGAGTATAGCAATCAGCCCCAGCATTTT,TRBV6-1,TRBJ1-5,-,few
CASSQDDPGSDTQYF,TGTGCCAGCAGCCAAGATGATCCGGGGTCCGATACGCAGTATTTT,TRBV3-1,TRBJ2-3,-,-
CASSLERTSTDTQYF,TGCGCCAGCAGCCTCGAGCGCACCAGCACAGATACGCAGTATTTT,TRBV5-1,TRBJ2-3,-,many
CASSQSRHNEQFF,TGTGCCAGCAGCCAATCACGACACAATGAGCAGTTCTTC,TRBV14,TRBJ2-1,-,-
CASSQDTGGYTEAFF,TGCGCCAGCAGCCAAGATACCGGGGGGTACACTGAAGCTTTCTTT,TRBV4-1,TRBJ1-1,-,few
CASSPWESNEQFF,TGCGCCAGCAGCCCCTGGGAGTCCAATGAGCAGTTCTTC,TRBV5-1,TRBJ2-1,-,-
CASSLGPSNADTQYF,TGTGCCAGCAGCTTAGGGCCCTCCAACGCGGATACGCAGTATTTT,TRBV7-3,TRBJ2-3,-,-
CASSFDRTLGQPQHF,TGTGCCAGCAGTTTTGATCGTACCCTCGGTCAGCCCCAGCATTTT,TRBV27,TRBJ1-5,-,many
CASSLGRGGYGTDTQYF,TGTGCCAGCAGCTTGGGACGTGGGGGATACGGCACAGATACGCAGTATTTT,TRBV5-4,TRBJ2-3,-,few
CSAREGAAGAPIDTQYF,TGCAGTGCTAGAGAAGGTGCAGCGGGGGCTCCTATTGATACGCAGTATTTT,TRBV20-1,TRBJ2-3,TRBD2,many
CASSSRPRGNSPLHF,TGTGCCAGCAGCTCCCGGCCGCGGGGGAATTCACCCCTCCACTTT,TRBV7-2,TRBJ1-6,-,few
CASSPLGGRTGELFF,TGTGCCAGCAGCCCTCTCGGGGGGCGGACCGGGGAGCTGTTTTTT,TRBV7-6,TRBJ2-2,-,few
CASSTRQGTSAGEQYF,TGTGCCAGCAGCACCCGGCAGGGGACTAGCGCCGGCGAGCAGTACTTC,TRBV7-9,TRBJ2-7,TRBD2,many
CASSSPRPGVGNYGYTF,TGTGCCAGCAGTTCCCCTCGCCCGGGGGTTGGTAACTATGGCTACACCTTC,TRBV27,TRBJ1-2,-,few
CASSDPSGENEKLFF,TGCGCCAGCAGCGATCCCTCCGGAGAAAATGAAAAACTGTTTTTT,TRBV5-1,TRBJ1-4,-,many
CASSFRGGVPANEQFF,TGTGCCAGCAGCTTTCGAGGGGGAGTCCCTGCCAATGAGCAGTTCTTC,TRBV7-2,TRBJ2-1,-,few
CASSSLGLAGGQTDTQYF,TGTGCCAGCAGTTCCCTAGGTCTAGCGGGGGGCCAAACAGATACGCAGTATTTT,TRBV6-5,TRBJ2-3,TRBD2,few
CASSSGQGVPYGYTF,TGTGCCAGCAGCTCGGGACAGGGGGTACCCTATGGCTACACCTTC,TRBV5-6,TRBJ1-2,TRBD1,many
CASTEGLRAFF,TGTGCCAGCACCGAGGGACTAAGGGCTTTCTTT,TRBV6-5,TRBJ1-1,-,few
CSASGLAKNIQYF,TGCAGTGCCTCGGGACTAGCCAAAAACATTCAGTACTTC,TRBV20-1,TRBJ2-4,-,many
CASSFGPRGQSNEKLFF,TGTGCCAGCAGTTTTGGCCCGAGGGGACAGTCAAATGAAAAACTGTTTTTT,TRBV28,TRBJ1-4,TRBD1,-
CASSLGGTGDQETQYF,TGTGCCAGCAGCTTAGGGGGGACAGGGGACCAAGAGACCCAGTACTTC,TRBV7-6,TRBJ2-5,TRBD1,-
CATSDSTGDIRTDTQYF,TGTGCCACCAGTGACTCGACAGGGGATATTCGCACAGATACGCAGTATTTT,TRBV24-1,TRBJ2-3,TRBD1,few
CASSSYRVDQPQHF,TGTGCCAGCAGTTCCTACAGGGTGGACCAGCCCCAGCATTTT,TRBV12-3/TRBV12-4,TRBJ1-5,-,few
CASSDDVRGDGYEQYF,TGTGCCAGCAGTGATGATGTGCGGGGGGACGGGTACGAGCAGTACTTC,TRBV25-1,TRBJ2-7,TRBD2,-
CASSSTRQERAYEQYF,TGTGCCAGCAGTTCCACCCGACAGGAAAGGGCCTACGAGCAGTACTTC,TRBV28,TRBJ2-7,-,many
CAGAIESGELFF,TGTGCCGGCGCGATAGAGTCCGGGGAGCTGTTTTTT,TRBV7-2,TRBJ2-2,-,-
CASKDRAYGYTF,TGTGCCAGCAAGGACAGGGCTTATGGCTACACCTTC,TRBV3-1,TRBJ1-2,TRBD1,-
CASSPPPQGAPDIQYF,TGTGCCAGCAGTCCGCCCCCACAGGGGGCGCCGGACATTCAGTACTTC,TRBV6-1,TRBJ2-4,TRBD1,many
CASSLEGGRGSPLHF,TGCGCCAGCAGCTTGGAAGGAGGGCGAGGCTCACCCCTCCACTTT,TRBV5-1,TRBJ1-6,-,few
CASRKGVLETQYF,TGTGCCAGCAGAAAGGGGGTTCTGGAGACCCAGTACTTC,TRBV7-8,TRBJ2-5,-,many
CASSVTGHGEQFF,TGTGCCAGCAGCGTTACAGGGCACGGTGAGCAGTTCTTC,TRBV9,TRBJ2-1,-,-
CASSLGGAGSEAFF,TGTGCCAGCAGTTTAGGGGGGGCGGGGTCGGAAGCTTTCTTT,TRBV12-3/TRBV12-4,TRBJ1-1,-,few
CASLLAGSLYNEQFF,TGTGCCAGCCTCCTCGCGGGCAGTTTATACAATGAGCAGTTCTTC,TRBV6-2/TRBV6-3,TRBJ2-1,-,many
CASSLAPGRLIGELFF,TGTGCCAGCAGCTTAGCACCGGGACGCCTCATCGGGGAGCTGTTTTTT,TRBV7-6,TRBJ2-2,-,few
CASSLSAGLTLHF,TGTGCCAGCAGTTTGAGCGCAGGGCTCACCCTCCACTTT,TRBV12-3/TRBV12-4,TRBJ1-6,-,-
CASSYLGGAGYNEQFF,TGTGCCAGCAGCTATCTCGGCGGGGCAGGCTACAATGAGCAGTTCTTC,TRBV7-3,TRBJ2-1,-,few
CASSYAGTYEQYF,TGTGCCAGCAGTTACGCAGGGACCTACGAGCAGTACTTC,TRBV6-5,TRBJ2-7,-,many
CASSYLGTGLSETQYF,TGTGCCAGCAGTTATCTTGGGACAGGGTTGTCAGAGACCCAGTACTTC,TRBV6-5,TRBJ2-5,TRBD1,many
CASSGRGTMNQPQHF,TGTGCCAGCAGCGGAAGGGGTACGATGAATCAGCCCCAGCATTTT,TRBV7-2,TRBJ1-5,-,many
CASSLPFREGETQYF,TGTGCCAGCAGCCTACCCTTCCGGGAGGGAGAGACCCAGTACTTC,TRBV6-2/TRBV6-3,TRBJ2-5,TRBD2,-
CAISSPLAYEQYF,TGTGCCATCTCATCTCCCCTTGCCTACGAGCAGTACTTC,TRBV18,TRBJ2-7,-,-
CASSRGTARTYEQYF,TGTGCCAGCAGCCGCGGGACAGCCAGAACCTACGAGCAGTACTTC,TRBV4-2,TRBJ2-7,-,few
CASSPTGVSYEQYF,TGTGCCAGCAGTCCCACAGGGGTTTCATACGAGCAGTACTTC,TRBV6-6,TRBJ2-7,TRBD1,few
CSARDGNRAGNTEAFF,TGCAGTGCTAGAGATGGGAACAGGGCGGGGAACACTGAAGCTTTCTTT,TRBV20-1,TRBJ1-1,-,-
CSARPGGANTEAFF,TGCAGTGCTAGGCCCGGAGGGGCAAACACTGAAGCTTTCTTT,TRBV20-1,TRBJ1-1,-,many
CASSPNTYEQYF,TGTGCCAGCAGTCCAAATACTTACGAGCAGTACTTC,TRBV12-3/TRBV12-4,TRBJ2-7,-,once